This TCR beta chain was documented in a study of shared clonotypes between healthy human individuals. Findings and limits, study-wide: When compared with the clonotypes that were shared by all four sorted-subset donors, the non-shared clonotypes turned out to have lower generation probabilities.

Per the germline V gene, CDR1 is SGHRS and CDR2 is YFSETQ. The V gene end was trimmed by 2 bases and the J gene end by 4 bases; junction bases not matched to a gene: 1. The CDR3 length is 13 residues. The table came from immunoSEQ multiplex PCR; TCRdb's copy has only in-frame clones and leaves some out. This table holds approximately 1,500,000 clones, around 95% found once. As for this clone: What it binds is unknown.

The chain uses TRBV5-1 and TRBJ1-2; 8 bases agree with TRBD1. This TCR was recovered from a man aged 30 to 45 in good health. The source material was naive CD4+ T cells sorted from blood. Subset denoted: CD45RA+ positively selected. The CDR3 loop is CASSFGQGYGYTF. The CDR3 nucleotides are TGCGCCAGCAGCTTTGGACAGGGCTATGGCTACACCTTC. Full variable domain (missing parts from reference TRBV5-1 and TRBJ1-2): KAGVTQTPRYLIKTRGQQVTLSCSPISGHRSVSWYQQTPGQGLQFLFEYFSETQRNKGNFPGRFSGRQFSNSRSEMNVSTLELGDSALYLCASSFGQGYGYTFGSGTRLTVV.